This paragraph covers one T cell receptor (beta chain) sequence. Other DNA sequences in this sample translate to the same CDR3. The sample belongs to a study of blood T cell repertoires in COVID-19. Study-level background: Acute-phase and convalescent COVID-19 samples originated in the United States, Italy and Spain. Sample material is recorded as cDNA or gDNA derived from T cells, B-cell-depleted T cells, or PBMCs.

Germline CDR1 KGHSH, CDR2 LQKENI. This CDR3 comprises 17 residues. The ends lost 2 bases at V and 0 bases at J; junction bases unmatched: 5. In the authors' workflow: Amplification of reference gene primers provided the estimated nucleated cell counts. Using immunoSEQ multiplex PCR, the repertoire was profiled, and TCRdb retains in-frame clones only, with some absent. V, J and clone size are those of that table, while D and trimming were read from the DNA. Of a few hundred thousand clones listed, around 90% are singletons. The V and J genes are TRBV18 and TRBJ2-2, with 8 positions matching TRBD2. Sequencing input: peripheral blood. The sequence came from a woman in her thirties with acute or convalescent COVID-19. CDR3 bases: TGTGCCAGCTCACCATTAGCGGGGCTAACGAACACCGGGGAGCTGTTTTTT. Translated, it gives CASSPLAGLTNTGELFF.